This T cell receptor beta chain emerged from a study of blood T cell repertoires in COVID-19 (dated by TCRdb to between 2020 and 2021). At the level of the whole study: Samples covering the acute and convalescent phases of COVID-19 were provided by collaborators in the United States, Italy and Spain. The material from the prospective study consisted of cDNA or gDNA derived from T cells, B-cell-depleted T cells, or PBMCs. Subjects who had been exposed to COVID-19, were actively infected with it, or had recovered from it provided the deeply sampled blood TCRbeta repertoires that made up the dataset. The repertoires were released in a freely available public database meant as a resource for research on the immune response to SARS-CoV-2. Samples came from the ongoing ImmuneRACE study (first 160 participants) plus 1,254 subjects from 6 global collaborators. The sample metadata nearly always contained a de-identified subject ID, COVID-19 status, age in years and sex. Where available, HLA class I and class II types were taken from metadata supplied by the sample provider and were not determined by assay-based typing.

What the authors observed across the whole study: The quantity of clinical and demographic metadata differed by source and by participant and was supplied without curation.

TCRbeta CDR3 regions were amplified from genomic DNA using the immunoSEQ Assay, a bias-controlled multiplex PCR. The source study handled its data this way. Within the assay, amplification of reference gene primers was used to estimate how many nucleated cells each sample contained. To quantify the absolute abundance of each unique TCRbeta CDR3 rearrangement, sequence reads were collapsed and filtered. Productive Simpson clonality was computed per sample as the square root of Simpson's diversity index over productive rearrangements. The table comes from immuneACCESS by way of TCRdb, which keeps in-frame sequences with V and J called. Part of the clones is missing from these tables; in studies checked, under half for an unresolved V gene and the rest for unknown reasons. The V and J calls and clone size are taken from that table; D and trimming were inferred from the DNA. Recorded for this sample are 100,000 or so clones; almost 85% of them occurred a single time. The ten largest clones capture 8.5% to 10% of the sample.

Collaborating institutions collected whole blood in K2EDTA tubes following their own protocols. For TCRbeta analysis, collaborators shipped samples in one of three forms: frozen whole blood, isolated PBMCs, or DNA extracted from either of those sample types. The CDR3 sequence holds 14 residues, the cysteine and phenylalanine included. The kept DNA is CDR3 alone, 42 bases in frame from the first base. Trimmed from V: 2 bases; trimmed from J: 3 bases; junction bases lacking a gene match: 3. Taken from the germline V gene, the CDR1 and CDR2 loops are MNHEY and SVGAGI. Concerning this clone: The antigen it recognizes is unknown. No quality values exist for individual bases; no much larger clone is one base distant.

The source of this sequence is a man between 40 and 49 years old with active or convalescent COVID-19. The rearrangement combines TRBV6-5 with TRBJ1-2; TRBD1 aligns with 7 central bases. Sequencing was performed on peripheral blood. The encoded CDR3 is CASSYDRVYYGYTF. The nucleotides read TGTGCCAGCAGTTACGACAGGGTGTACTATGGCTACACCTTC.